This T cell receptor (beta chain) was identified during a study of control samples from healthy donors and cancer patients. V shed 5 bases and J shed 4 bases, with 12 bases lying between them. The CDR3 is made up of 13 amino acids. Germline CDR1 reads SGHDT; CDR2 reads YYEEEE. Generated by immunoSEQ multiplex PCR, the TCRdb table keeps only in-frame clones and is missing some. The table has tens of thousands of clones, around 90% seen once; the top ten hold approximately 9.8%. The rearrangement links TRBV5-6 to TRBJ1-1, with D maybe TRBD1 (5 bases). Sequencing used PBMCs. This clonotype was obtained from a woman aged 45-65 years with colorectal cancer. CDR3 residues: CASSSGFATEAFF. The CDR3, as DNA: TGTGCCAGCAGTTCAGGGTTCGCCACTGAAGCTTTCTTT. The whole variable domain, remainder taken from reference TRBV5-6 and TRBJ1-1, is DAGVTQSPTHLIKTRGQQVTLRCSPKSGHDTVSWYQQALGQGPQFIFQYYEEEERQRGNFPDRFSGHQFPNYSSELNVNALLLGDSALYLCASSSGFATEAFFGQGTRLTVV.